Listed here are 30 T cell receptor beta chains from one sample, sequenced in a study of metastatic and nonmetastatic thyroid tumors. Patients underwent thyroid surgery, and none had received any treatment before it. From the PCR reads, TCRdb re-called clones with MiXCR. The sample yields almost 25,000 clones, 13% seen once. Input material: blood. The receptor set was obtained from a female donor with papillary thyroid cancer or a benign thyroid nodule (not recorded which). Some clones in this sample may be carry-over from other donors' samples.

Many counts were recorded for this clone. V gene TRBV18 combines with J gene TRBJ2-6; D is ambiguous. V was cut by 3 bases and J by 0 bases, with 18 bases left in between. In germline, CDR1 is KGHSH, CDR2 LQKENI. The CDR3 consists of 19 residues. This chain's CDR3 is CASSPPFSASTSGANVLTF. The CDR3 DNA is TGTGCCAGCTCACCCCCCTTTTCTGCCAGTACCTCTGGGGCCAACGTCCTGACTTTC.

At least ten counts were recorded for this clone. A read error may be the cause here, since a much bigger clone is one base away. The chain recombines TRBV2 with TRBJ2-1; 7 bases agree with TRBD2. The length of the CDR3 is 14 residues. CDR1 and CDR2 (germline): SNHLY, FYNNEI. Here the CDR3 DNA reads TGTGCCAGCCCCAATGGGAGACTAGCCAATGCGCAGTTCTTC. This gives the protein CASPNGRLANAQFF.

This clone is classed as medium-sized. V usage is TRBV3-1 and J usage is TRBJ1-6; D is uncertain. The length of the CDR3 is 12 residues. Germline CDR1 is LGHDT and CDR2 is YNNKEL (reference sequence). Between the trimmed V and J ends, which lost 1 base and 8 bases, there was a span of 3 bases. The CDR3 nucleotides are TGTGCCAGCAGCCAAGGTTATTCACCCCTCCACTTT. It specifies CASSQGYSPLHF.

In its sample, this clone was seen many times. The rearrangement joins TRBV2 to TRBJ2-1; 11 bases are a match to TRBD2. CDR3 length: 16 residues. CDR1 is SNHLY, CDR2 FYNNEI, per germline. J was trimmed by 0 bases and V by 6 bases; bases with no gene match: 4. The CDR3 DNA reads TGTGCCAGCAGGGTGACTAGCGGGACCTCCTACAATGAGCAGTTCTTC. Its translation is CASRVTSGTSYNEQFF.

Notes on this clone: Germline is not matched at one junction end, which may reflect a read error. CDR3 DNA: TGTGCCAGCACCGATAACAGGGGGCGAGGAATCTTC. This codes for CASTDNRGRGIF. This chain uses TRBV7-9 with TRBJ2-1, with 9 nucleotides matching TRBD1. CDR1 is SEHNR, CDR2 FQNEAQ, per germline (reference sequence). CDR3 size: 12 residues.

This clone has at least ten counts. This sequence joins TRBV28 and TRBJ2-3; maybe TRBD2 (6 bases). The V and J ends lost 5 bases and 3 bases respectively, with 27 bases between them. Germline CDR1 reads MDHEN; CDR2 reads SYDVKM. The CDR3 runs 19 residues. In DNA form, the CDR3 reads TGTGCCAGCAGTGGGAACTACGCGGGACCACCGGGAAGGACAGATACGCAGTATTTT. This sequence encodes CASSGNYAGPPGRTDTQYF.

This clone was picked up many times. The chain carries TRBV10-2 and TRBJ2-7, with 11 nucleotides matching TRBD1. The V and J ends lost 6 bases and 2 bases, in that order; junction bases with no gene match: 0. The CDR3 is 13 amino acids. CDR1 and CDR2 from the germline V gene are WSHSY and SAAADI. Here the CDR3 reads CASRDRGPYEQYF. The CDR3, as DNA: TGCGCCAGCAGGGACAGGGGGCCCTACGAGCAGTACTTC.

In its sample, this clone was seen many times. The J gene is TRBJ1-5, the V gene TRBV20-1, with a tentative D call TRBD1 (6 bases). Deletions cut 4 bases from V and 6 bases from J, with 19 bases between. Germline loops: CDR1 DFQATT, CDR2 SNEGSKA (reference sequence). The CDR3 contains 15 residues. The CDR3 spells CSANRQGRLSQPQHF. CDR3 DNA sequence: TGCAGTGCTAATAGGCAGGGGAGATTGAGTCAGCCCCAGCATTTT.

This clone was picked up many times. This chain links TRBV29-1 with TRBJ1-2; 12 nucleotides align to TRBD1. Germline V gene data show CDR1 as SQVTM and CDR2 as ANQGSEA. The CDR3 loop spans 16 amino acids. V was clipped by 7 bases and J by 3 bases; unmatched bases: 12. This chain's CDR3 is CSALTPGQGADYGYTF. The CDR3 DNA follows: TGCAGCGCCTTAACTCCGGGACAGGGGGCCGACTATGGCTACACCTTC. Full variable domain (missing parts from reference TRBV29-1 and TRBJ1-2): SAVISQKPSRDICQRGTSLTIQCQVDSQVTMMFWYRQQPGQSLTLIATANQGSEATYESGFVIDKFPISRPNLTFSTLTVSNMSPEDSSIYLCSALTPGQGADYGYTFGSGTRLTVV.

This clone came up once. The chain combines TRBV9 with TRBJ2-7, with 8 bases lining up with TRBD2. Looked up from germline, CDR1 is SGDLS and CDR2 is YYNGEE. V shed 0 bases and J 7 bases; nucleotides not matched to a gene: 6. The CDR3 sequence is 14 residues long. DNA of the CDR3: TGTGCCAGCAGCGTAGACGGACTAGCTGGTGAGCAGTACTTC. Its translation is CASSVDGLAGEQYF.

The gene calls are TRBV19 and TRBJ2-1, with D perhaps TRBD2 (6 bases). CDR1 is LNHDA and CDR2 is SQIVND in the germline V gene (reference sequence). Trimming took 5 bases from V and 5 from J, leaving 13 bases between them. The CDR3 has 14 amino acids. Here the CDR3 DNA reads TGTGCCAGTAGTTTTCTCGGGAGTCACAATGAGCAGTTCTTC. Residues: CASSFLGSHNEQFF.

This clone was picked up a small number of times. The junction shows a germline mismatch at one end, possibly a read error. The V gene is TRBV28, the J gene TRBJ2-7, with TRBD2 as a possible D gene (6 bases). Germline loops: CDR1 MDHEN, CDR2 SYDVKM. The CDR3 is 15 residues long. This chain's CDR3 is CASTPVPGGGYEQYF. As DNA, the CDR3 is TGTGCTAGCACCCCAGTCCCTGGGGGAGGCTACGAGCAGTACTTC.

This clone was seen repeatedly, ten times or more. The chain employs TRBV2 and TRBJ1-1; no definite D call. The V gene lost 6 bases and the J gene lost 1 base, with 6 bases spanning the gap. Germline CDR1 reads SNHLY; CDR2 reads FYNNEI. This CDR3 region has 12 residues. CDR3 DNA: TGTGCCAGCAGGGACCCGAACACTGAAGCTTTCTTT. Translation: CASRDPNTEAFF.

In this sample, this clone turned up a few times. The chain uses TRBV6-6 and TRBJ1-2; D is possibly TRBD1 (6 bases). Trimming shortened V by 2 bases and J by 7 bases, and 17 bases separated the two germline ends. The germline V gene has CDR1 MNHNY and CDR2 SVGAGI (reference sequence). The CDR3 loop spans 15 amino acids. The CDR3: CASSYGWGPRFGYTF. The DNA for the CDR3 is TGTGCCAGCAGTTACGGGTGGGGGCCTCGGTTTGGCTACACCTTC.

The rearrangement links TRBV10-3 to TRBJ2-5; a possible D gene is TRBD1 (6 bases). The germline gives CDR1 ENHRY, CDR2 SYGVKD. Trimming left V 6 bases short and J 2 bases short, with 7 bases between. This CDR3 contains 12 residues. The CDR3: CAIRTGQETQYF. In DNA form, the CDR3 reads TGTGCCATCAGGACAGGACAAGAGACCCAGTACTTC.

In its sample, this clone was seen many times. The chain is built from TRBV27 and TRBJ2-6, with 8 nucleotides matching TRBD1. CDR1 MNHEY and CDR2 SMNVEV come from the germline V gene (reference sequence). This CDR3 is 18 amino acids long. V lost 4 bases to trimming and J lost 0 bases; unmatched junction nucleotides: 8. The CDR3 loop reads CASSSDRGSSSGANVLTF. DNA of the CDR3: TGTGCCAGCAGTTCCGACAGGGGCTCCTCCTCTGGGGCCAACGTCCTGACTTTC.

This clone was picked up many times. The chain is built from TRBV7-2 and TRBJ2-3; D unresolved. Between the trimmed V and J ends, which lost 6 bases and 2 bases, there was a span of 15 bases. CDR1 is SGHTA and CDR2 is FQGNSA in the germline V gene. The CDR3 is 15 amino acids. The CDR3 bases are TGTGCCAGCAGTCCCGTCAGTCAGGACACAGATACGCAGTATTTT. It specifies CASSPVSQDTDTQYF. The full variable domain, rest sourced from reference TRBV7-2 and TRBJ2-3, is GAGVSQSPSNKVTEKGKDVELRCDPISGHTALYWYRQSLGQGLEFLIYFQGNSAPDKSGLPSDRFSAERTGGSVSTLTIQRTQQEDSAVYLCASSPVSQDTDTQYFGPGTRLTVL.

This clone has just a few counts. The V gene is TRBV6-1, the J gene TRBJ2-2, with a weak D call TRBD2 (6 bases). Trimming stripped 6 bases from V and 1 base from J, with 15 bases between. CDR3 length equals 16 residues. The germline gives CDR1 MNHNS, CDR2 SASEGT. The CDR3 DNA sequence: TGTGCCAGCAGAAAACGAGTAGCGGAGAACACCGGGGAGCTGTTTTTT. It translates to CASRKRVAENTGELFF.

This clone was observed many times. The CDR3 region has the DNA TGTGCCAGCAGCTGGCGGGCAGAGCAGTACTTC. Translation: CASSWRAEQYF. The chain combines TRBV5-5 with TRBJ2-7; TRBD2 might be the D (5 bases). The V end lost 3 bases, the J end lost 7 bases, and 8 bases lay between the germline ends. This CDR3 is built from 11 residues. Germline V gene sequence: CDR1 SGHKS, CDR2 YYEKEE (reference sequence).

This clone was seen at least ten times. The rearrangement uses TRBV7-2 and TRBJ2-3; maybe TRBD2 (6 bases). The CDR3 extends over 15 amino acids. Germline lookup yields CDR1 SGHTA and CDR2 FQGNSA. V was shortened by 3 bases and J by 6 bases, with 16 bases between the two germline ends. The CDR3 DNA is TGTGCCAGCAGCTTCCTTGGGGGGATTCAGGATACGCAGTATTTT. This encodes CASSFLGGIQDTQYF. Full variable domain (outside the CDR3, taken from reference TRBV7-2 and TRBJ2-3): GAGVSQSPSNKVTEKGKDVELRCDPISGHTALYWYRQSLGQGLEFLIYFQGNSAPDKSGLPSDRFSAERTGGSVSTLTIQRTQQEDSAVYLCASSFLGGIQDTQYFGPGTRLTVL.

The gene calls are TRBV6-1 and TRBJ1-1; the D is unclear. CDR3 length: 16 amino acids. V lost 6 bases and J lost 5, with 22 bases in between. Per the germline V gene, CDR1 is MNHNS and CDR2 is SASEGT. In DNA form, the CDR3 reads TGTGCCAGCAGCCCCGTTGGGAGAAGGACGAGAACTGAAGCTTTCTTT. The encoded protein is CASSPVGRRTRTEAFF.

This clone was detected many times. This chain joins TRBV5-1 and TRBJ2-1, with 7 positions matching TRBD2. CDR1 and CDR2 from the germline V gene are SGHRS and YFSETQ. V gave up 0 bases and J gave up 9 bases; unmatched junction bases: 9. CDR3 length equals 15 residues. CDR3 nucleotide sequence: TGCGCCAGCAGCTTGGCCCCCTCACCGGGAGGTGAGCAGTTCTTC. Translated: CASSLAPSPGGEQFF.

Ten or more counts support this clone. CDR3 sequence (DNA): TGTGCCAGCAGTCTTGGACTGCTCTCTCGCACAGATACGCAGTATTTT. Its translation is CASSLGLLSRTDTQYF. J is TRBJ2-3 and V is TRBV28; perhaps TRBD2 as D (5 bases). The CDR3 contains 16 residues. The germline V gene encodes CDR1 MDHEN and CDR2 SYDVKM. V was pared by 5 bases and J by 1 base, with 16 bases between.

In this sample, this clone turned up many times. The CDR3 nucleotides read TGTGCCAGCAGTTTCGGGGGGGGACCCTATAATGAAAAACTGTTTTTT. It codes for CASSFGGGPYNEKLFF. The rearrangement uses TRBV28 and TRBJ1-4; perhaps TRBD1 as D (5 bases). Deletions cut 3 bases from V and 4 bases from J, with 15 bases between. The CDR3 is 16 residues long. Germline assignment: CDR1 MDHEN and CDR2 SYDVKM.

Ten or more counts support this clone. This chain uses TRBV28 with TRBJ2-5; D is perhaps TRBD2 (5 bases). The CDR3 totals 15 residues. Trimming removed 6 bases at V and 4 bases at J, with 18 bases between. Germline CDR1 MDHEN, CDR2 SYDVKM. The CDR3 DNA follows: TGTGCCAGCAGCTATGGGAGTTCTAGAGGAGAGACCCAGTACTTC. Translating it yields CASSYGSSRGETQYF.

This clone was seen repeatedly, ten times or more. V usage is TRBV20-1 and J usage is TRBJ2-5, with TRBD1 identical over 12 bases. Germline-derived CDR1 and CDR2 are DFQATT and SNEGSKA (reference sequence). The V gene end was trimmed by 0 bases and the J gene end by 5 bases; junction bases not matched to a gene: 7. This CDR3 comprises 16 residues. The CDR3, as DNA: TGCAGTGCTAGAGATACTGGGACAGGGGGCCGGGAGACCCAGTACTTC. Its translation is CSARDTGTGGRETQYF.

This clone was seen at least ten times. The J gene is TRBJ1-1, the V gene TRBV10-2; TRBD1 aligns across 7 bases. J lost 3 bases, V lost 7 bases, and 11 bases had no gene match. Germline loops: CDR1 WSHSY, CDR2 SAAADI. The CDR3 contains 15 residues. The CDR3 DNA is TGCGCCAGCAAGGGGGCAGTGGGGCGGGACACTGAAGCTTTCTTT. Amino acids: CASKGAVGRDTEAFF.

The genes are TRBV4-2 and TRBJ2-1; 12 bases match TRBD2. Looked up from germline, CDR1 is LGHNA and CDR2 is YNFKEQ. V lost 4 bases to trimming and J lost 10 bases; unmatched junction nucleotides: 8. CDR3 length: 15 amino acids. DNA of the CDR3: TGTGCCAGCAGCCTCGGACTAGCGGGATTAGGAGAGCAGTTCTTC. This encodes CASSLGLAGLGEQFF.

This clone was observed at least ten times. In nucleotides, the CDR3 is TGTGCCAGCAGCATCACTAGCGGGTCCCAAGAGACCCAGTACTTC. This codes for CASSITSGSQETQYF. V is TRBV7-3 and J is TRBJ2-5, with 9 nucleotides matching TRBD2. Germline V gene lookup returns CDR1 SGHTA and CDR2 FQGTGA. Losses at the gene ends were 5 bases for V and 1 base for J; bases not matched to a gene: 5. CDR3 length: 15 amino acids.

In its sample, this clone ranks as medium-sized (0.01 to 0.1%). This chain joins TRBV19 and TRBJ2-7; D may be TRBD2 (7 bases). V was trimmed by 5 bases and J by 11 bases, leaving 19 bases between them. This CDR3 region has 13 residues. Germline CDR1 is LNHDA and CDR2 is SQIVND (reference sequence). The CDR3 DNA is TGTGCCAGTAGTCGTGACAGGAGGCGGGAGAAGTACTTC. Translated, it gives CASSRDRRREKYF.